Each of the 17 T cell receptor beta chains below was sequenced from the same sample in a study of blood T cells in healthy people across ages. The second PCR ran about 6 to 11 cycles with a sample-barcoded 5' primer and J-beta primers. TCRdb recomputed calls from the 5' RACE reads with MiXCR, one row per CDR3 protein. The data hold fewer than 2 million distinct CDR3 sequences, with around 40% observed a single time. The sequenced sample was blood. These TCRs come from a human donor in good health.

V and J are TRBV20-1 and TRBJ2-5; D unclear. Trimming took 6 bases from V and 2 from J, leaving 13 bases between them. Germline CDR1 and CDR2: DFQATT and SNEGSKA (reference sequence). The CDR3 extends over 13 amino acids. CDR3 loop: CSAPEPWQETQYF. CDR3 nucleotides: TGCAGTGCACCCGAACCGTGGCAAGAGACCCAGTACTTC.

CDR3 bases: TGTGCCAGCAGCCTCGAGGGTAATACTGGGGCCAACGTCCTGACTTTC. Translation gives CASSLEGNTGANVLTF. The V gene is TRBV9, the J gene TRBJ2-6; weak D call: TRBD2 (5 bases). The CDR3 spans 16 residues. V dropped 4 bases and J dropped 2 bases, with 13 bases sitting between them. Germline CDR1 is SGDLS and CDR2 is YYNGEE.

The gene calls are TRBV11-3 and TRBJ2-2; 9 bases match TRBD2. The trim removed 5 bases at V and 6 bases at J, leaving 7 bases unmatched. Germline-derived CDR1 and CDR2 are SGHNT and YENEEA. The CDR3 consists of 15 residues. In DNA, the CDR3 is TGTGCCAGCAGCCGGGGACTAGCCCTGCCCGGGGAGCTGTTTTTT. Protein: CASSRGLALPGELFF.

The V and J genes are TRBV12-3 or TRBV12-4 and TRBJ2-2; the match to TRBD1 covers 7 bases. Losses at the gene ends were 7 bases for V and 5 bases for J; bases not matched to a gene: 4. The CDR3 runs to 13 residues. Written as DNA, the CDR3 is TGTGCCAGCAACCCGACAGGGACCGGGGAGCTGTTTTTT. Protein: CASNPTGTGELFF.

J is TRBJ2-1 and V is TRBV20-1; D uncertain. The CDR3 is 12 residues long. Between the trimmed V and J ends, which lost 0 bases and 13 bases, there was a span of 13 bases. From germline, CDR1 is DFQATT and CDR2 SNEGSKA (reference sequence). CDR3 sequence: CSAREVSETQFF. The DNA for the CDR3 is TGCAGTGCTAGAGAAGTTTCCGAGACCCAGTTCTTC.

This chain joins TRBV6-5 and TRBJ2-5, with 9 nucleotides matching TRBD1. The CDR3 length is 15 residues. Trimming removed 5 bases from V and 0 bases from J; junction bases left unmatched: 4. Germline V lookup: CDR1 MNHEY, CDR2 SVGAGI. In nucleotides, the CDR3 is TGTGCCAGCAGTACGGGACAGGGACACCAAGAGACCCAGTACTTC. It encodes CASSTGQGHQETQYF.

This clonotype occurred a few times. Here the CDR3 DNA reads TGTGCCTGGAGCCCCGGACCGTCCAGTGAGCAGTTCTTC. It yields the protein CAWSPGPSSEQFF. This chain links TRBV30 with TRBJ2-1; D is undetermined. CDR3 length: 13 residues. V was pared by 3 bases and J by 9 bases, with 15 bases between. Germline V gene sequence: CDR1 GTSNPN, CDR2 SVGIG (reference sequence). The full variable domain, completed using reference TRBV30 and TRBJ2-1, is SQTIHQWPATLVQPVGSPLSLECTVEGTSNPNLYWYRQAAGRGLQLLFYSVGIGQISSEVPQNLSASRPQDRQFILSSKKLLLSDSGFYLCAWSPGPSSEQFFGPGTRLTVL.

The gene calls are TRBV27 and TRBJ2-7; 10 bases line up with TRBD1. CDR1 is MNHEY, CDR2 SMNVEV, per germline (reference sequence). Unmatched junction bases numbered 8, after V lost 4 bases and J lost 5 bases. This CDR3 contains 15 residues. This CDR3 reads CASSSRTGGMNEQYF. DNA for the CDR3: TGTGCCAGCAGTTCCCGGACAGGGGGGATGAACGAGCAGTACTTC.

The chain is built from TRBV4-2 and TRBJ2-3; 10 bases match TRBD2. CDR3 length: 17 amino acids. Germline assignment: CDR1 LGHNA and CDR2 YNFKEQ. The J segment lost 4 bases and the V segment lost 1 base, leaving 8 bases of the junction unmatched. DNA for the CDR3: TGTGCCAGCAGCCAAGGGGAACTAGCGGGGATGGCAGATACGCAGTATTTT. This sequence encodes CASSQGELAGMADTQYF.

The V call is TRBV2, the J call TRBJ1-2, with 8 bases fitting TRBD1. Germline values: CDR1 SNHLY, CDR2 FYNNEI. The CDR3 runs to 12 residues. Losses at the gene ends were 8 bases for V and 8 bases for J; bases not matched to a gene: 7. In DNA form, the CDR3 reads TGTGCCAGCCAACAGACAGGGGAAGGCTACACCTTC. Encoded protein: CASQQTGEGYTF. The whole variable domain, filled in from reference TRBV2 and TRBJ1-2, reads EPEVTQTPSHQVTQMGQEVILRCVPISNHLYFYWYRQILGQKVEFLVSFYNNEISEKSEIFDDQFSVERPDGSNFTLKIRSTKLEDSAMYFCASQQTGEGYTFGSGTRLTVV.

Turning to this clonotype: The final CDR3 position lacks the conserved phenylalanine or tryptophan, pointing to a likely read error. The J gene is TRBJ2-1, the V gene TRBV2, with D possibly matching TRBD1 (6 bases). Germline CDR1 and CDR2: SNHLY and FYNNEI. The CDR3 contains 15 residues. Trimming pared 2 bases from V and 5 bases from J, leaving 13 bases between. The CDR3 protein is CASSERDISNNEQFY. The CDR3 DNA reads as TGTGCCAGCAGTGAAAGGGACATAAGCAACAATGAGCAGTTCTAC.

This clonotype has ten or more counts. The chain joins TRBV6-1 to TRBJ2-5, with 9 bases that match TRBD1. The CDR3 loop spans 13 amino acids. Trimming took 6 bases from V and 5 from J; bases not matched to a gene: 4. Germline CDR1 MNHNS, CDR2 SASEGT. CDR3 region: CASRGTGRETQYF. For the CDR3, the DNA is TGTGCCAGCAGAGGGACAGGGCGGGAGACCCAGTACTTC.

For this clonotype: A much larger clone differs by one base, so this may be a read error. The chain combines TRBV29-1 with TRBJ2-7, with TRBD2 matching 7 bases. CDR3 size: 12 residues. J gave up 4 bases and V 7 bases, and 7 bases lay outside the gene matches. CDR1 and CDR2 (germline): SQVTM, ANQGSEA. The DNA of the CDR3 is TGCAGCGCCTACGGGGGGAAGTACGAGCAGTACTTC. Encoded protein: CSAYGGKYEQYF.

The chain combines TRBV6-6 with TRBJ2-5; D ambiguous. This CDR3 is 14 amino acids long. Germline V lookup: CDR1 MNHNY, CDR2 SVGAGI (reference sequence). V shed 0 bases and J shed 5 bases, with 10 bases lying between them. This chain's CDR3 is CASSYSESVETQYF. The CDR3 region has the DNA TGTGCCAGCAGTTACTCCGAGAGTGTGGAGACCCAGTACTTC.

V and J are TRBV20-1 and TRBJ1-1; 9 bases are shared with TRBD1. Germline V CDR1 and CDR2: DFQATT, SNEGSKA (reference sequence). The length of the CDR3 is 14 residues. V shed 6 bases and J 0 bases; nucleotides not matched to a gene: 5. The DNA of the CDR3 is TGCAGTGCGTGGACAGGGGTTCTGAACACTGAAGCTTTCTTT. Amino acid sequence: CSAWTGVLNTEAFF.

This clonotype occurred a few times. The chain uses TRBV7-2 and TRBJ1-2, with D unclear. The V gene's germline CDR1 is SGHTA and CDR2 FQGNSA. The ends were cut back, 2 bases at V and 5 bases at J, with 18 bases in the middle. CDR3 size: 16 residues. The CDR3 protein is CASSLRRVSSFYGYTF. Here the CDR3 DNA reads TGTGCCAGCAGCTTACGCCGGGTCTCCTCATTTTATGGCTACACCTTC.

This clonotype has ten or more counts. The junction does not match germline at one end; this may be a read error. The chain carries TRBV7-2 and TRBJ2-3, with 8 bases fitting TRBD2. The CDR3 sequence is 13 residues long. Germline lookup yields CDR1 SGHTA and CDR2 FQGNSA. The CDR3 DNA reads TGCGCCAGCAGCCCGACTAGCGCAGATACGCAGTATTTT. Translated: CASSPTSADTQYF.